This T cell receptor beta chain was found in a study of cytomegalovirus exposure and HLA in healthy donors. Findings and caveats of the study: A later analysis showed that HLA-associated TCR beta chains had undergone more clonal expansion than equally common others. In a later analysis, the majority of CMV-associated beta chains seemingly showed HLA restriction. The dataset shows that most TCR sequences were rare, while some public TCRs occurred in many donors.

Use of 60 Vbeta and 13 Jbeta primers characterized the PCR. Methods used by the authors: A follow-up analysis tallied tens of millions of unique TCR beta chains, approximately 11 million shared. The table came from immunoSEQ multiplex PCR; TCRdb's copy has only in-frame clones and leaves some out. V and J calls and clone size are copied from that table; D and trimming were computed from the DNA. Seen here are 150,000 to 200,000 clones, over 70% observed once, and the top ten hold 6% to 7.5%. Turning to this clone: Its antigen remains unidentified.

CDR1 is SGHTA, CDR2 FQGNSA, per germline. The CDR3 is 18 residues long. Trimming stripped 1 base from V and 4 bases from J, with 22 bases between. V gene TRBV7-2 combines with J gene TRBJ1-2, with D perhaps TRBD1 (6 bases). Sequencing input: PBMCs. This sequence was found in a man aged 30-40 years in good health and CMV-seropositive. The CDR3 protein is CASSLVVLRGGEGYGYTF. The CDR3 DNA reads TGTGCCAGCAGCTTAGTGGTTCTGAGGGGGGGCGAGGGCTATGGCTACACCTTC.